This note documents a single TCR beta chain sequence. Its antigen is undetermined. CD45RO-negative cells were positively selected for CCR7, leaving out terminally differentiated effector memory CD45RA+ cells. Caucasian adults living in Nashville, Tennessee, provided all samples. Germline values: CDR1 SNHLY, CDR2 FYNNEI. V was clipped by 4 bases and J by 0 bases, with 6 bases between them. The CDR3 has 13 residues. Libraries were prepared by immunoSEQ multiplex PCR; TCRdb keeps only in-frame clonotypes and omits some of them. The sample lists fewer than 1 million clones, 96% occurring once. This record belongs to a study of shared clonotypes between healthy human individuals. Points from the study as a whole: Sharing across four donors was seen in 4% to 5.5% of naive CD4 clonotypes.

The gene calls are TRBV2 and TRBJ1-1; D ambiguous. Sequencing used naive CD8+ T cells sorted from blood. The origin of this receptor is a man aged 30 to 45 in good health. The CDR3 sequence: CASSGDLNTEAFF. The CDR3 region has the DNA TGTGCCAGCAGTGGAGATTTGAACACTGAAGCTTTCTTT.